A selection of T cell receptor beta chains follows, all from one sample in a study of cytomegalovirus exposure and HLA in healthy donors. Clones were read by immunoSEQ multiplex PCR, and TCRdb kept only the in-frame ones, dropping some. This table has about 52,000 clones, around 70% appearing once. The sample was PBMCs. These receptors were obtained from a woman aged 50 to 60 in good health and CMV-seronegative. Both conserved end residues are part of each CDR3. Each record gives: clone size, V gene, J gene, CDR3 protein. Some rows mark clone size as missing; the rest say once, few, many or name a class of expanded clone.

abundance: -
v_gene: TRBV27
j_gene: TRBJ2-3
CDR3aa: CASSLNRGLGDTQYF

abundance: once
v_gene: TRBV19
j_gene: TRBJ1-1
CDR3aa: CASSIKGQGEAFF

abundance: few
v_gene: TRBV6-6
j_gene: TRBJ2-7
CDR3aa: CASSNRGYEQYF

abundance: few
v_gene: TRBV27
j_gene: TRBJ2-3
CDR3aa: CASSLIGDGSGSDTQYF

abundance: -
v_gene: TRBV27
j_gene: TRBJ2-1
CDR3aa: CASISGLNPYNEQFF

abundance: -
v_gene: TRBV7-8
j_gene: TRBJ2-1
CDR3aa: CASSLSGGSYNEQFF

abundance: -
v_gene: TRBV5-1
j_gene: TRBJ1-1
CDR3aa: CASSLGEGGSEAFF

abundance: -
v_gene: TRBV10-1
j_gene: TRBJ1-3
CDR3aa: CASGPAALEDTSGNTIYF

abundance: -
v_gene: TRBV2
j_gene: TRBJ1-3
CDR3aa: CASSESPTGAGNTIYF

abundance: once
v_gene: TRBV7-2
j_gene: TRBJ2-3
CDR3aa: CASSSTLAGGPDTQYF

abundance: -
v_gene: TRBV27
j_gene: TRBJ1-5
CDR3aa: CASSTSNQPQHF

abundance: -
v_gene: TRBV7-2
j_gene: TRBJ1-2
CDR3aa: CASSAGQGESYTF

abundance: few
v_gene: TRBV5-1
j_gene: TRBJ1-1
CDR3aa: CASSSGQGKNTEAFF

abundance: -
v_gene: TRBV12-5
j_gene: TRBJ1-1
CDR3aa: CASGVRRGTEAFF

abundance: -
v_gene: TRBV6-5
j_gene: TRBJ1-6
CDR3aa: CASRPDRGRSPLHF

abundance: -
v_gene: TRBV7-6
j_gene: TRBJ1-1
CDR3aa: CASSWGTAEGLTPTEAFF

abundance: -
v_gene: TRBV7-2
j_gene: TRBJ1-1
CDR3aa: CASSSGGPGDTEAFF

abundance: -
v_gene: TRBV9
j_gene: TRBJ2-7
CDR3aa: CASSVGGLAGNYEQYF

abundance: -
v_gene: TRBV19
j_gene: TRBJ1-4
CDR3aa: CASKRTNEKLFF

abundance: few
v_gene: TRBV10-3
j_gene: TRBJ2-3
CDR3aa: CAISVGGTTDTQYF

abundance: -
v_gene: TRBV6-1
j_gene: TRBJ2-2
CDR3aa: CASIRGEDTGELFF

abundance: -
v_gene: TRBV19
j_gene: TRBJ1-1
CDR3aa: CASSNPGVRGYTEAFF